The 3 T cell receptor beta chains given below trace back to one sample, sequenced in a study of beta chain features in type 1 diabetes. Expressed TCRB transcripts were sequenced, since all the RNA that had been isolated was reverse transcribed. The method was immunoSEQ multiplex PCR; TCRdb's version includes in-frame clones alone and lacks a portion of them. The sample consists of approximately 30,000 clones, approximately 65% of them appearing once. For these receptors, no antigen is known. Broader study findings: Within each of all four CD4+ subsets, Type 1 diabetes patients had TCRB CDR3s that were moderately but significantly shorter.

What was sequenced was Tregs from blood. These receptors originate from a woman aged 25 to 39 with type 1 diabetes.

The chain combines TRBV4-2 with TRBJ2-7; no reliable D call. Per germline, CDR1 LGHNA and CDR2 YNFKEQ. CDR3 length: 13 residues. V lost 0 bases and J 5 bases, leaving 8 bases between the germline ends. The CDR3 DNA reads TGTGCCAGCAGCCAAGATAAAAGCGACGAGCAGTACTTC. Residues: CASSQDKSDEQYF.

V and J are TRBV5-1 and TRBJ2-1, with TRBD2 matching 7 bases. Losses at the gene ends were 4 bases for V and 4 bases for J; bases not matched to a gene: 14. Germline loops: CDR1 SGHRS, CDR2 YFSETQ. This CDR3 is built from 17 residues. CDR3 in amino acids: CASSPVRGGSGYNEQFF. CDR3 nucleotides: TGCGCCAGCAGCCCAGTTCGGGGCGGGAGTGGGTACAATGAGCAGTTCTTC.

This chain links TRBV9 with TRBJ2-1; TRBD2 agrees at 16 bases. V lost 3 bases to trimming and J lost 2 bases; unmatched junction nucleotides: 2. This CDR3 is 17 amino acids long. CDR1 SGDLS and CDR2 YYNGEE come from the germline V gene. The CDR3 loop is CASSEGLAGGPYNEQFF. The CDR3 DNA reads TGTGCCAGCAGCGAGGGACTAGCGGGAGGGCCCTACAATGAGCAGTTCTTC.